One sample yielded the 25 T cell receptor beta chains listed below, sequenced in a study of T cell responses to AZD1222 COVID-19 vaccine. The data were produced by immunoSEQ multiplex PCR, yet TCRdb's version contains in-frame clones alone and is incomplete. The sample holds 150,000 to 200,000 clones, over 85% seen once. Sequenced material: peripheral blood, taken on day 0 of AZD1222 vaccination. The receptor set was obtained from an adult in good health.

The chain uses TRBV7-2 and TRBJ2-7, with 9 bases lining up with TRBD2. The CDR3 has 14 amino acids. With V trimmed by 2 bases and J by 3 bases, 2 bases remained unmatched. CDR1 and CDR2 from the germline V gene are SGHTA and FQGNSA. The chain's CDR3 is CASSLLRGGYEQYF. The CDR3 DNA is TGTGCCAGCAGCTTATTGCGGGGGGGCTACGAGCAGTACTTC.

This clone has only one observation. The chain joins TRBV29-1 to TRBJ2-1, with D hard to call. V was clipped by 8 bases and J by 5 bases, with 7 bases between them. The CDR3 covers 10 residues. The germline gives CDR1 SQVTM, CDR2 ANQGSEA. The CDR3 loop reads CSSFNNEQFF. The CDR3 coding sequence is TGCAGCTCGTTCAACAATGAGCAGTTCTTC.

V gene TRBV7-9 combines with J gene TRBJ1-3; no clear D. V gave up 1 base and J gave up 4 bases, with 8 bases separating them. Germline CDR1 is SEHNR and CDR2 is FQNEAQ (reference sequence). CDR3 length: 14 amino acids. CDR3 sequence reads: CASSLEFRGNTIYF. Here the CDR3 DNA reads TGTGCCAGCAGCTTAGAGTTTCGAGGAAACACCATATATTTT. Looking up the rest from reference TRBV7-9 and TRBJ1-3 gives the full variable domain: DTGVSQNPRHKITKRGQNVTFRCDPISEHNRLYWYRQTLGQGPEFLTYFQNEAQLEKSRLLSDRFSAERPKGSFSTLEIQRTEQGDSAMYLCASSLEFRGNTIYFGEGSWLTVV.

The gene calls are TRBV5-4 and TRBJ2-3; 10 bases agree with TRBD2. The junction had 17 bases not matched to a gene; V was cut back by 4 bases and J by 0 bases. This CDR3 comprises 20 residues. Germline CDR1 reads SGHNT; CDR2 reads YYREEE (reference sequence). The CDR3 DNA is TGTGCCAGCAGCCCCCGCTATGGAGCGGGAGGGCCGGGGAGCACAGATACGCAGTATTTT. Protein sequence: CASSPRYGAGGPGSTDTQYF.

V usage is TRBV6-5 and J usage is TRBJ1-2, with D tentatively TRBD1 (5 bases). The V gene lost 7 bases and the J gene lost 4 bases, with 19 bases spanning the gap. There are 15 residues in the CDR3. The germline V gene encodes CDR1 MNHEY and CDR2 SVGAGI. The chain's CDR3 is CASNLLPGPVYGYTF. CDR3 DNA sequence: TGTGCCAGCAATTTACTTCCGGGACCGGTCTATGGCTACACCTTC.

The V gene is TRBV5-5, the J gene TRBJ1-6; D remains unclear. Trimming pared 3 bases from V and 0 bases from J, leaving 16 bases between. Germline assignment: CDR1 SGHKS and CDR2 YYEKEE (reference sequence). The length of the CDR3 is 18 residues. The CDR3 loop reads CASSWLNSGSSYNSPLHF. The CDR3 nucleotides are TGTGCCAGCAGCTGGCTTAACTCGGGGAGCTCCTATAATTCACCCCTCCACTTT.

This sequence joins TRBV7-9 and TRBJ2-1; no clear D. CDR1 is SEHNR, CDR2 FQNEAQ, per germline (reference sequence). The CDR3 loop spans 10 amino acids. Between the trimmed V and J ends, which lost 5 bases and 10 bases, there was a span of 6 bases. This chain's CDR3 is CASSQDEQFF. The CDR3 nucleotides are TGTGCCAGCAGCCAGGACGAGCAGTTCTTC.

The chain joins TRBV6-5 to TRBJ2-3; 7 bases map to TRBD1. V shed 6 bases and J 2 bases; nucleotides not matched to a gene: 5. The CDR3 covers 14 residues. CDR1 is MNHEY, CDR2 SVGAGI, per germline. CDR3 in amino acids: CASSQDRFTDTQYF. Here the CDR3 DNA reads TGTGCCAGCAGCCAGGACAGGTTCACAGATACGCAGTATTTT.

V and J are TRBV11-2 and TRBJ2-1; D remains ambiguous. Per germline, CDR1 SGHAT and CDR2 FQNNGV. V was cut by 2 bases and J by 7 bases, with 12 bases left in between. This CDR3 comprises 14 residues. CDR3 DNA: TGTGCCAGCAGCTTATGGTTAACGGAGAATGAGCAGTTCTTC. This codes for CASSLWLTENEQFF.

The gene calls are TRBV10-3 and TRBJ2-2; possibly TRBD2 for D (5 bases). The CDR3 totals 14 residues. Looked up from germline, CDR1 is ENHRY and CDR2 is SYGVKD. V was pared by 5 bases and J by 4 bases, with 11 bases between. The chain's CDR3 is CAISLQEVTGELFF. The CDR3, as DNA: TGTGCCATCAGTCTTCAGGAGGTCACCGGGGAGCTGTTTTTT.

The V gene is TRBV6-5, the J gene TRBJ2-5; 9 bases line up with TRBD1. Germline V CDR1 and CDR2: MNHEY, SVGAGI. The CDR3 loop spans 13 amino acids. J lost 7 bases, V lost 6 bases, and 6 bases had no gene match. The CDR3 loop is CASRDRGQGTQYF. The CDR3 DNA reads TGTGCCAGCAGGGACAGGGGACAGGGGACCCAGTACTTC.

CDR3 in amino acids: CASSGTGIYYGYTF. The CDR3 DNA follows: TGCGCCAGCAGCGGGACAGGGATCTACTATGGCTACACCTTC. The rearrangement links TRBV10-1 to TRBJ1-2, with 9 bases lining up with TRBD1. The CDR3 runs 14 residues. Germline V CDR1 and CDR2: WNHNN, SYGVQD (reference sequence). J lost 3 bases, V lost 6 bases, and 5 bases had no gene match.

This chain joins TRBV6-5 and TRBJ1-1; D unresolved. The CDR3 is 11 residues long. V lost 10 bases, J lost 0 bases, and 6 bases lay in between. Germline V lookup: CDR1 MNHEY, CDR2 SVGAGI. CDR3 bases: TGTGCCACGGTCATGAACACTGAAGCTTTCTTT. This translates into CATVMNTEAFF.

The V and J genes are TRBV4-1 and TRBJ2-7; D is unresolved. The ends were cut back, 5 bases at V and 2 bases at J, with 13 bases in the middle. This CDR3 has 14 amino acids. Germline assignment: CDR1 MGHRA and CDR2 YSYEKL. Written as DNA, the CDR3 is TGCGCCAGCAGCAGGGAATCGGCGACCTACGAGCAGTACTTC. Translated, it gives CASSRESATYEQYF.

The J gene is TRBJ1-6, the V gene TRBV18; D is unclear. Germline CDR1 is KGHSH and CDR2 is LQKENI. Trimming took 5 bases from V and 0 from J, leaving 14 bases between them. The CDR3 is 17 residues long. CDR3 protein: CASSIQTPSSYNSPLHF. The CDR3 region has the DNA TGTGCCAGCTCAATACAAACGCCAAGCTCCTATAATTCACCCCTCCACTTT.

The chain links TRBV7-9 to TRBJ1-2; D is undetermined. Trimming left V 1 base short and J 6 bases short, with 15 bases between. The CDR3 has 15 amino acids. In germline, CDR1 is SEHNR, CDR2 FQNEAQ (reference sequence). The CDR3 region is CASSLGVGSGNGYTF. CDR3 coding DNA: TGTGCCAGCAGCTTAGGGGTAGGATCGGGTAATGGCTACACCTTC. The full variable domain, completed using reference TRBV7-9 and TRBJ1-2, is DTGVSQNPRHKITKRGQNVTFRCDPISEHNRLYWYRQTLGQGPEFLTYFQNEAQLEKSRLLSDRFSAERPKGSFSTLEIQRTEQGDSAMYLCASSLGVGSGNGYTFGSGTRLTVV.

The chain uses TRBV7-9 and TRBJ2-7; tentatively, D is TRBD1 or TRBD2 (5 bases each). Germline V gene lookup returns CDR1 SEHNR and CDR2 FQNEAQ (reference sequence). The length of the CDR3 is 13 residues. V was cut by 1 base and J by 6 bases, with 10 bases left in between. The CDR3 spells CASSLDRGLEQYF. CDR3 nucleotide sequence: TGTGCCAGCAGCTTAGACCGGGGCCTCGAGCAGTACTTC.

The rearrangement uses TRBV6-5 and TRBJ1-6; 8 bases agree with TRBD1. Germline assignment: CDR1 MNHEY and CDR2 SVGAGI. The CDR3 has 13 residues. CDR3 sequence (DNA): TGTGGGAACAGGGGGATCTATAATTCACCCCTCCACTTT. Its protein is CGNRGIYNSPLHF.

The chain joins TRBV18 to TRBJ2-5; 15 nucleotides align to TRBD2. V lost 1 base and J lost 1; bases outside the gene matches: 7. This CDR3 region has 19 residues. From germline, CDR1 is KGHSH and CDR2 LQKENI. CDR3 in DNA: TGTGCCAGCTCACCACGAGGGACTAGCGGGGGGCATATCCAAGAGACCCAGTACTTC. This sequence encodes CASSPRGTSGGHIQETQYF.

The chain has TRBV4-1 and TRBJ1-4, with D tentatively TRBD1 (6 bases). The V end was cut by 0 bases, the J end by 4 bases, with 9 bases between. CDR3 size: 15 residues. Germline CDR1 MGHRA, CDR2 YSYEKL. Here the CDR3 reads CASSQEGRGNEKLFF. DNA of the CDR3: TGCGCCAGCAGCCAAGAAGGCAGGGGTAATGAAAAACTGTTTTTT.

This rearrangement joins TRBV11-3 to TRBJ2-1, with 7 bases fitting TRBD1. The CDR3 runs to 15 residues. CDR1 is SGHNT, CDR2 YENEEA, per germline. V was pared by 0 bases and J by 4 bases, with 3 bases of the junction left unmatched. CDR3 sequence (DNA): TGTGCCAGCAGCTTAGAACAGGGGATGTACAATGAGCAGTTCTTC. This encodes CASSLEQGMYNEQFF.

This clone was recorded only once. V usage is TRBV5-1 and J usage is TRBJ2-5; TRBD2 might be the D (5 bases). The V end lost 0 bases, the J end lost 0 bases, and 15 bases lay between the germline ends. Germline-derived CDR1 and CDR2 are SGHRS and YFSETQ. This CDR3 comprises 17 residues. CDR3 sequence (DNA): TGCGCCAGCAGCTTGGGGGGAGCGATTTCGTACCAAGAGACCCAGTACTTC. Protein product: CASSLGGAISYQETQYF.

The CDR3 region has the DNA TGTGCCAGCAGGGGGACAGGGGATTTCGGCTACACCTTC. Its protein is CASRGTGDFGYTF. This rearrangement joins TRBV12-3 or TRBV12-4 to TRBJ1-2; 10 bases line up with TRBD1. The CDR3 has 13 residues. V shed 6 bases and J 8 bases; nucleotides not matched to a gene: 6.

The chain links TRBV9 to TRBJ1-6; TRBD1 aligns across 9 bases. V shed 4 bases and J 7 bases; nucleotides not matched to a gene: 6. This CDR3 contains 15 residues. Germline values: CDR1 SGDLS, CDR2 YYNGEE. CDR3 sequence (DNA): TGTGCCAGCAGCTCGCCCGGGACAGGGAATTCACCCCTCCACTTT. This translates into CASSSPGTGNSPLHF.

The chain recombines TRBV2 with TRBJ2-3; TRBD1 is a possible D gene (7 bases). Trimming took 6 bases from V and 1 from J, leaving 14 bases between them. Germline CDR1 SNHLY, CDR2 FYNNEI. This CDR3 is 15 amino acids long. In DNA, the CDR3 is TGTGCCAGCAGCCCACAGGGGACTGGCACAGATACGCAGTATTTT. It is translated as CASSPQGTGTDTQYF.